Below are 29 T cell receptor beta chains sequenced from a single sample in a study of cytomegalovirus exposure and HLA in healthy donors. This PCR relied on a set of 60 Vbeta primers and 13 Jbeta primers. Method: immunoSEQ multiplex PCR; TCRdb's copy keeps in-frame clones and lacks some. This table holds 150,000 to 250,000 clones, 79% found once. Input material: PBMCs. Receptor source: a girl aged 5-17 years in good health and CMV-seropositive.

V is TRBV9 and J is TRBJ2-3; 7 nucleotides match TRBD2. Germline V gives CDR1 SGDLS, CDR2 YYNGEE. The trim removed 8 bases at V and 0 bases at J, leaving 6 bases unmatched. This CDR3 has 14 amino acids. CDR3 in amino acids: CASSGGWSTDTQYF. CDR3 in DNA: TGTGCCAGTTCGGGGGGTTGGAGCACAGATACGCAGTATTTT. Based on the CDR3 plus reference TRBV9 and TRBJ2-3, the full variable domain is DSGVTQTPKHLITATGQRVTLRCSPRSGDLSVYWYQQSLDQGLQFLIQYYNGEERAKGNILERFSAQQFPDLHSELNLSSLELGDSALYFCASSGGWSTDTQYFGPGTRLTVL.

The CDR3 spells CSVARKEYQETQYF. Here the CDR3 DNA reads TGCAGCGTTGCAAGGAAGGAGTACCAAGAGACCCAGTACTTC. The chain is built from TRBV29-1 and TRBJ2-5; unclear D gene. CDR3 length equals 14 residues. Germline V gene data show CDR1 as SQVTM and CDR2 as ANQGSEA. The germline V and J ends were trimmed by 4 bases and 0 bases, with 12 bases remaining between them.

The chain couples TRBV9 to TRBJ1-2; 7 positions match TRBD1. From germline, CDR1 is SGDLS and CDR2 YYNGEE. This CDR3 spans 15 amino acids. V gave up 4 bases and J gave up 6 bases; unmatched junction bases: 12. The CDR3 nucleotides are TGTGCCAGCAGCCAGACCCCAGGGGGGTGGAATGGCTACACCTTC. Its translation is CASSQTPGGWNGYTF.

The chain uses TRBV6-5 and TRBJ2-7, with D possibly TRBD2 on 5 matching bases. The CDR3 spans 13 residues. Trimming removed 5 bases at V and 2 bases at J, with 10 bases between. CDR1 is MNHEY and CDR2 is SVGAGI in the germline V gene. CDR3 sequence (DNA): TGTGCCAGCAGTCACCGGGATGCCTACGAGCAGTACTTC. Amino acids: CASSHRDAYEQYF.

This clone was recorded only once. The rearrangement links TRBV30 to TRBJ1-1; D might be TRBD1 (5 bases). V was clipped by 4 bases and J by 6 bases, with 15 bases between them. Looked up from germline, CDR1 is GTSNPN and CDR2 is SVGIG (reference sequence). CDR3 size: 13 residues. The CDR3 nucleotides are TGTGCCTGGACGGAGGGCAGGGCCTCTGAAGCTTTCTTT. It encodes CAWTEGRASEAFF.

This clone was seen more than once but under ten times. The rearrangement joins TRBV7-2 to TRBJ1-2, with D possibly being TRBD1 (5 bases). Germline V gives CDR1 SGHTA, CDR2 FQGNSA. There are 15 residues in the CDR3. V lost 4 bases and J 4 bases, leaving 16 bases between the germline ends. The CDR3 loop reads CASSSQVGGAYGYTF. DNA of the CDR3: TGTGCCAGCAGCTCCCAGGTTGGAGGGGCCTATGGCTACACCTTC.

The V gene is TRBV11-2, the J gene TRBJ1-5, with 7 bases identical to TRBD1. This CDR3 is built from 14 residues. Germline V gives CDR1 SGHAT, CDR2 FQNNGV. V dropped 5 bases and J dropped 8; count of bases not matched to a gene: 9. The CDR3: CASSARQGTEPQHF. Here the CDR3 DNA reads TGTGCCAGCAGCGCACGACAGGGTACAGAGCCCCAGCATTTT.

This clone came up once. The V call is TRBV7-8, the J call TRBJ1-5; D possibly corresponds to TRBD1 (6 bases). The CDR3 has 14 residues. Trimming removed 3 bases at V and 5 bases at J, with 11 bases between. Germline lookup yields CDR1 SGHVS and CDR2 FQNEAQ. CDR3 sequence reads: CASSLGGAHQPQHF. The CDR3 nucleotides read TGTGCCAGCAGCTTGGGGGGGGCCCATCAGCCCCAGCATTTT.

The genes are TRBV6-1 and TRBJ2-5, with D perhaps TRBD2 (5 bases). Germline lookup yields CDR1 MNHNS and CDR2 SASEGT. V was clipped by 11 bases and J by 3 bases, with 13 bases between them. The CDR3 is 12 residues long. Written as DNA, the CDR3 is TGTGCCGGCGAGGGCAGAGAAGAGACCCAGTACTTC. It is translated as CAGEGREETQYF.

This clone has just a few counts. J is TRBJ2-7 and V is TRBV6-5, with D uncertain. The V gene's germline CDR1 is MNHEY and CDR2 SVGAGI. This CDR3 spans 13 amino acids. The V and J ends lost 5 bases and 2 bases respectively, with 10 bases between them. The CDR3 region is CASSPGNTYEQYF. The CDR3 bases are TGTGCCAGCAGTCCAGGAAACACCTACGAGCAGTACTTC.

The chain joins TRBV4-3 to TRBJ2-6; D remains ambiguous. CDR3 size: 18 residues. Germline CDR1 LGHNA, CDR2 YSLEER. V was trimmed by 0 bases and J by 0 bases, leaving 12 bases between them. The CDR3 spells CASSQDLRPGSGANVLTF. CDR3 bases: TGCGCCAGCAGCCAAGATCTCAGGCCAGGCTCTGGGGCCAACGTCCTGACTTTC.

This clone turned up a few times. The CDR3 reads CASSRDTDYGYTF. DNA of the CDR3: TGTGCCAGCAGCCGCGACACGGACTATGGCTACACCTTC. The gene calls are TRBV7-8 and TRBJ1-2; D is uncertain. Germline CDR1 SGHVS, CDR2 FQNEAQ. V dropped 5 bases and J dropped 3 bases, with 10 bases sitting between them. The CDR3 spans 13 residues.

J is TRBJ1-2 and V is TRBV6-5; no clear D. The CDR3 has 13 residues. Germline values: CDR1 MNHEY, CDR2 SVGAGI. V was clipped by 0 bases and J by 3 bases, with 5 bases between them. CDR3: CASSYSSYYGYTF. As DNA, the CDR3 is TGTGCCAGCAGTTACTCGAGTTACTATGGCTACACCTTC.

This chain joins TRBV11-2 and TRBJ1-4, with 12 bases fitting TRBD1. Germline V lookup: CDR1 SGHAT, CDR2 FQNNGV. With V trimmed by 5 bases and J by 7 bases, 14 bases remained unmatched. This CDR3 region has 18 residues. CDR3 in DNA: TGTGCCAGCAGCCGGGGCACGGGACAGGGGGCGCTCGGTGAAAAACTGTTTTTT. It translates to CASSRGTGQGALGEKLFF.

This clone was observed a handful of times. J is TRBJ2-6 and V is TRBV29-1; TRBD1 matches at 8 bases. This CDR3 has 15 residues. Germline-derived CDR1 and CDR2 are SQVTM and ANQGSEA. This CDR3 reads CRPGQDYTGANVLTF. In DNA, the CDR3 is TGCAGGCCGGGACAGGATTACACTGGGGCCAACGTCCTGACTTTC.

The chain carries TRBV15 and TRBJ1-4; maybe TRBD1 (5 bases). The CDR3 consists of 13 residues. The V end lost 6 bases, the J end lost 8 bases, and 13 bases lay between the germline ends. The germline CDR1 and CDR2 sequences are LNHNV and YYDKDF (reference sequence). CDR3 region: CATRGGVEEKLFF. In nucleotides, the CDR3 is TGTGCCACCAGGGGAGGGGTAGAAGAAAAACTGTTTTTT.

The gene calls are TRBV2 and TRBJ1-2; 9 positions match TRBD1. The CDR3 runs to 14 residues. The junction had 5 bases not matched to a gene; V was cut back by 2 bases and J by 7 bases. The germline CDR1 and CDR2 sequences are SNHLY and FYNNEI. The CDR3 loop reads CASSERDRVGGYTF. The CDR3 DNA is TGTGCCAGCAGTGAAAGGGACAGGGTAGGTGGCTACACCTTC.

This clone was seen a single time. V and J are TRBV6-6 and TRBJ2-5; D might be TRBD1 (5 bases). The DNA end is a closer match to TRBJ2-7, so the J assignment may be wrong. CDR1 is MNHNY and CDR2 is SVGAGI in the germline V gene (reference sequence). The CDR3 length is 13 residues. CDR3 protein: CASSSGNSYEQYF. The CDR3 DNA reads TGTGCCAGCAGTTCAGGGAATTCCTACGAGCAGTACTTC.

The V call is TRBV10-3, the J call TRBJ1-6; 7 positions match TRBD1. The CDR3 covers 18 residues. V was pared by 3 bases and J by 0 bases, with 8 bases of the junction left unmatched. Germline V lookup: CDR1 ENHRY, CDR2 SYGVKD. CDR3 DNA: TGTGCCATCAGTGACCGCGACAGGGCCGGCTCCTATAATTCACCCCTCCACTTT. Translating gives CAISDRDRAGSYNSPLHF.

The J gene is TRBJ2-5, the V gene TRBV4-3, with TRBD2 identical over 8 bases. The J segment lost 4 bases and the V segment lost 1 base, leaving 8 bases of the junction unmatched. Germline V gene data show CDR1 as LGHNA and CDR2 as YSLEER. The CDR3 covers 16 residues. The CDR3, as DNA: TGCGCCAGCAGCCAAGGGGTAACGGGGGGGGTAGAGACCCAGTACTTC. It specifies CASSQGVTGGVETQYF.

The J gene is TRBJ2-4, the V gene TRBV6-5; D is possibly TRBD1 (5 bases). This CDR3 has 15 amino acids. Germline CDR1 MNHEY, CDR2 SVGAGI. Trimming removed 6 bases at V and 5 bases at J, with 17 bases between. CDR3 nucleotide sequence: TGTGCCAGCAGCCTTGGCCAGGGTCGTCAAAACATTCAGTACTTC. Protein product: CASSLGQGRQNIQYF.

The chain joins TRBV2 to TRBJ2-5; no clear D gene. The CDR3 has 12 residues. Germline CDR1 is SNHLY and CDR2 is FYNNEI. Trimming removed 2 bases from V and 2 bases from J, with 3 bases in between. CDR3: CASSEIQETQYF. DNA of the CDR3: TGTGCCAGCAGTGAAATACAAGAGACCCAGTACTTC.

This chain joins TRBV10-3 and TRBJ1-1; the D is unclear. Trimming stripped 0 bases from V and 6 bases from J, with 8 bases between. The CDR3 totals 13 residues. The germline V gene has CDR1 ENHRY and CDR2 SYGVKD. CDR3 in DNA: TGTGCCATCAGTGAGTCAATCCAGGCTGAAGCTTTCTTT. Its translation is CAISESIQAEAFF.

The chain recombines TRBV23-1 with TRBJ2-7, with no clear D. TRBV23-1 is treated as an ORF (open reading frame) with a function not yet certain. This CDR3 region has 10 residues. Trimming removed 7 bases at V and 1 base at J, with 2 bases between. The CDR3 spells CASTSYEQYF. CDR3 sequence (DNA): TGCGCCAGCACATCCTACGAGCAGTACTTC.

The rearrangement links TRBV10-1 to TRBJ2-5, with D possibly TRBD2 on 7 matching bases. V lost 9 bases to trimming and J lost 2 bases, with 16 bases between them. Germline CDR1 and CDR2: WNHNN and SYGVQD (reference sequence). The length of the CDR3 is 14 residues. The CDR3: CASSRGGGQETQYF. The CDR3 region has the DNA TGCGCCAGTTCAAGGGGGGGAGGACAAGAGACCCAGTACTTC.

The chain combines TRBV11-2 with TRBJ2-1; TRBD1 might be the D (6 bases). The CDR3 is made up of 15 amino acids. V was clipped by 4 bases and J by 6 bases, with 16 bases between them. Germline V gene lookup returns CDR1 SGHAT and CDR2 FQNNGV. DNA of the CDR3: TGTGCCAGCAGCTCACCAGGGACACCAGGCAATGAGCAGTTCTTC. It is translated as CASSSPGTPGNEQFF.

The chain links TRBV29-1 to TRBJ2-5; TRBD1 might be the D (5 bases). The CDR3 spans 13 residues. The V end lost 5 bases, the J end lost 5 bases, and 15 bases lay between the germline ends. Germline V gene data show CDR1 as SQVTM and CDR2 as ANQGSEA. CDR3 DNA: TGCAGCGTTAGGGGCAGCTTGGAGGAGACCCAGTACTTC. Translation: CSVRGSLEETQYF.

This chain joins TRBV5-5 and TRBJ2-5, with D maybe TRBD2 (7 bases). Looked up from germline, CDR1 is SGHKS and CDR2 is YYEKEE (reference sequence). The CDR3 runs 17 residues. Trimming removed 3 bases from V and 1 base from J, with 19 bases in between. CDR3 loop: CASSSPLGGGTQETQYF. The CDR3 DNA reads TGTGCCAGCAGCTCCCCCTTGGGGGGGGGCACCCAAGAGACCCAGTACTTC.

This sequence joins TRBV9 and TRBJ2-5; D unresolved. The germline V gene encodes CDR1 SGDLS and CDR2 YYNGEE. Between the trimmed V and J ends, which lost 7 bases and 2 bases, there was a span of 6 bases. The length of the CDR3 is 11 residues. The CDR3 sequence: CASGLQETQYF. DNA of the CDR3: TGTGCCAGCGGCTTACAAGAGACCCAGTACTTC.